This T cell receptor beta chain was sequenced in a study of human T cells and chemical hapten exposure (dated by TCRdb to about 2021). About the investigation overall: For sensitization, 2% DPC in acetone was applied to a 2 cm by 2 cm area of upper inner arm skin. Libraries were combined into a pool for sequencing, and differences in TCR yield between samples came mainly from small differences in library volumes within the pool. For TCR sequencing, blood came from over 25 alopecia patients at anywhere from one to four time points (pre-sensitization, 2, 6 and 24 weeks). Patch tests used Finn chambers with 0.01% DPC on the upper back, scored after 6 days by International Contact Dermatitis Research Group standards. Patient blood was sampled pre-sensitization (week 0) and at 2, 6 and about 24 weeks after DPC sensitization. Alopecia areata with under or over 50% scalp involvement, alopecia totalis and alopecia universalis were represented in the patient cohort, which was mostly female. Weekly therapeutic DPC doses were additionally applied to the scalp of patients throughout the roughly 25-week study period. Peripheral blood TCR repertoire changes were tracked in vivo in alopecia patients during primary and secondary sensitization to the hapten diphenylcyclopropenone (DPC). Overall study outcomes, separate from this receptor: After repeated subsampling, the strength of the expansion versus patch-test correlation and the threshold at which it became significant changed. The number of TCRs above 1 in 1000 frequency did not change with DPC sensitization; there was no evidence of global repertoire structure alterations. Compared with pre-sensitization or healthy control sets, expanded TCRs formed significantly more large CDR3 similarity clusters, which is consistent with antigen-driven responses. Patch test score correlated positively with the number of PT1 expanded TCRs, reaching significance at thresholds 8, 16 and 32 but not at 4. Because all patients had alopecia, a presumed autoimmune disease, the immune response of the patients might differ from that of healthy individuals.

In its sample, this clonotype was seen a few times. This receptor's antigen is unknown. Base-call qualities are not available, and no considerably larger clone is one nucleotide away. Compared with germline, V lacks 3 bases and J lacks 6 bases; bases without a gene match: 15. CDR1 and CDR2 are drawn from the germline V gene: SGHRS, YFSETQ. From cysteine to phenylalanine, the CDR3 is 16 amino acids long. Solely the CDR3 DNA is kept, with 48 bases framed from the first base. Library generation was performed with RACE. TCRdb records NextSeq 500 as the sequencer. During library preparation, unique molecular identifiers were attached to individual cDNA molecules so that TCRs could be counted quantitatively and reproducibly. Both TCR alpha and TCR beta chains were sequenced from each blood RNA sample. On the authors' methods: A median of about 87,000 TCRs per sample was observed, with a range of about 20,000 to 690,600. The Decombinator software suite was used to annotate the V, J and CDR3 of the TCR reads. To make PS versus PT1 abundance plots, every sample was subsampled to the same number of TCRs (28,000). TCRs were defined as expanded if absent before sensitization and observed at least eight times at the 2-week time point. Starting from the raw public reads, TCRdb applied fastp trimming at Q25, assembled clones with MiXCR and retained in-frame beta chains. Every CDR3 protein is listed once, alongside the most common genes and DNA of its rows. The V and J calls, along with clone size, are taken from TCRdb and not from the paper's own processing. Here the sample has roughly 50,000 distinct CDR3 sequences; around 9.5% occur a single time. The ten top clones hold 1.5% to 2% of the sample.

This sample's time point label indicates: patch test 2, 6 weeks after DPC sensitization. The intended sense of this specimen's treatment or condition label: therapeutic diphenylcyclopropenone sensitization with weekly scalp DPC. Blood at each patch-test visit was drawn before the patch test was applied. To be eligible, patients had to be aged 18 to 70, diagnosed with alopecia and judged suitable for DPC therapy, while pregnant patients were excluded. Total RNA was extracted from unfractionated whole blood that had been collected in Tempus Blood RNA tubes. This TCR came from a woman aged 45-65 years with alopecia areata. Some clones in this sample may be carry-over from other donors' samples. The specimen comprised whole blood, sampled in connection with sensitization to the hapten diphenylcyclopropenone (DPC). The sequence joins TRBV5-1 to TRBJ2-7, and 7 junctional nucleotides match TRBD1. The nucleotides are TGCGCCAGCAGCTCGAGGGGTCCCGGGACAGAAGGCGAGCAGTACTTC. Translated, this is CASSSRGPGTEGEQYF. Reference TRBV5-1 and TRBJ2-7 proteins supply the regions before and after the CDR3; the full variable domain is: KAGVTQTPRYLIKTRGQQVTLSCSPISGHRSVSWYQQTPGQGLQFLFEYFSETQRNKGNFPGRFSGRQFSNSRSEMNVSTLELGDSALYLCASSSRGPGTEGEQYFGPGTRLTVT.